Each of the 21 T cell receptor beta chains below was sequenced from the same sample in a study of blood T cell repertoires in COVID-19. The method was immunoSEQ multiplex PCR; TCRdb's version includes in-frame clones alone and lacks a portion of them. The sample consists of roughly 170,000 clones, 80% to 90% of them appearing once. Sequencing was carried out using peripheral blood. These receptors were obtained from a man aged 35-49 years who had recovered from COVID-19.

The chain carries TRBV6-5 and TRBJ2-7; 11 bases map to TRBD1. CDR3 length: 13 amino acids. Trimming at V came to 8 bases and at J to 2 bases, leaving 2 bases not matched to a gene. CDR1 is MNHEY and CDR2 is SVGAGI in the germline V gene. The CDR3 region has the DNA TGTGCCAGCGGGACAGGGGGGACCTACGAGCAGTACTTC. Translation gives CASGTGGTYEQYF.

This clone showed up just once. V gene TRBV7-2 combines with J gene TRBJ2-3; D not resolved. CDR1 is SGHTA and CDR2 is FQGNSA in the germline V gene. Deletions cut 4 bases from V and 4 bases from J, with 6 bases between. CDR3 length equals 12 residues. The CDR3 reads CASSSYADTQYF. CDR3 sequence (DNA): TGTGCCAGCAGCTCCTACGCAGATACGCAGTATTTT.

The rearrangement joins TRBV30 to TRBJ2-1; 8 nucleotides match TRBD2. This CDR3 is built from 13 residues. The germline gives CDR1 GTSNPN, CDR2 SVGIG (reference sequence). V was pared by 0 bases and J by 14 bases, with 9 bases of the junction left unmatched. The CDR3 nucleotides are TGTGCCTGGAGTGTACAGGGACTAGAAGAGGAGTTCTTC. It specifies CAWSVQGLEEEFF.

The gene calls are TRBV27 and TRBJ1-2, with 9 positions matching TRBD1. J was trimmed by 6 bases and V by 7 bases; bases with no gene match: 3. CDR3 size: 12 residues. CDR1 MNHEY and CDR2 SMNVEV come from the germline V gene (reference sequence). The CDR3, as DNA: TGTGCCAGCAAGAGGACAGGGGATGGCTACACCTTC. Protein sequence: CASKRTGDGYTF.

V usage is TRBV3-1 (or the pseudogene TRBV3-2) and J usage is TRBJ2-6; 10 bases line up with TRBD2. The CDR3 contains 19 residues. Germline values: CDR1 LGHDT, CDR2 YNNKEL (reference sequence). Germline trimming cut 0 bases from V and 0 bases from J; bases unmatched to any gene: 5. CDR3 sequence (DNA): TGTGCCAGCAGCCAAGAACTGACTAGCGGGTACTCTGGGGCCAACGTCCTGACTTTC. This translates into CASSQELTSGYSGANVLTF.

This sequence joins TRBV29-1 and TRBJ2-1; TRBD1 aligns across 7 bases. Per the germline V gene, CDR1 is SQVTM and CDR2 is ANQGSEA. Trimming removed 5 bases from V and 0 bases from J; junction bases left unmatched: 4. The CDR3 totals 14 residues. This CDR3 reads CSVPGGRSYNEQFF. The CDR3 DNA reads TGCAGCGTTCCAGGGGGACGCTCCTACAATGAGCAGTTCTTC.

As concerns this clone: Germline is not matched at one junction end, which may reflect a read error. V is TRBV7-7 and J is TRBJ2-7; 8 nucleotides line up with TRBD1. The CDR3 consists of 12 residues. CDR1 and CDR2 from the germline V gene are SSHAT and FNYEAQ (reference sequence). CDR3 residues: CASSRGQGRQYF. The CDR3 nucleotides are TGTGCTAGCAGCAGAGGACAGGGCCGGCAGTACTTC. The complete variable domain, with remaining parts taken from reference TRBV7-7 and TRBJ2-7, reads GAGVSQSPRYKVTKRGQDVTLRCDPISSHATLYWYQQALGQGPEFLTYFNYEAQPDKSGLPSDRFSAERPEGSISTLTIQRTEQRDSAMYRCASSRGQGRQYFGPGTRLTVT.

The V call is TRBV29-1, the J call TRBJ1-5; 7 bases agree with TRBD1. CDR1 and CDR2 (germline): SQVTM, ANQGSEA. V shed 5 bases, J shed 6 bases, and the junction held 4 bases outside the gene matches. The CDR3 sequence is 12 residues long. CDR3 in DNA: TGCAGCGTTCAACAGGGGTTTCAGCCCCAGCATTTT. Translated, it gives CSVQQGFQPQHF.

This clone showed up just once. This chain uses TRBV7-9 with TRBJ1-1, with D unclear. This CDR3 has 13 residues. Germline-derived CDR1 and CDR2 are SEHNR and FQNEAQ (reference sequence). V lost 2 bases and J lost 8, with 12 bases in between. CDR3 sequence: CASSLLVGSEAFF. CDR3 DNA: TGTGCCAGCAGCTTATTAGTGGGCAGCGAAGCTTTCTTT.

The CDR3 protein is CASSLRGEGEQYF. The CDR3 nucleotides are TGTGCCAGCAGTTTACGGGGTGAGGGAGAGCAGTACTTC. The chain combines TRBV12-3 or TRBV12-4 with TRBJ2-7; possibly TRBD2 for D (5 bases). V lost 2 bases to trimming and J lost 7 bases, with 12 bases between them. The CDR3 totals 13 residues.

The J gene is TRBJ2-1, the V gene TRBV20-1; 8 bases line up with TRBD2. The CDR3 is made up of 14 amino acids. Germline assignment: CDR1 DFQATT and CDR2 SNEGSKA (reference sequence). The junction had 5 bases not matched to a gene; V was cut back by 3 bases and J by 4 bases. The CDR3, as DNA: TGCAGTGCTAGTCCCGGGAGGGCTTACAATGAGCAGTTCTTC. Its protein is CSASPGRAYNEQFF.

The chain employs TRBV4-2 and TRBJ2-2, with D perhaps matching TRBD2 (6 bases). Germline CDR1 LGHNA, CDR2 YNFKEQ. The V gene lost 3 bases and the J gene lost 7 bases, with 12 bases spanning the gap. The CDR3 contains 14 residues. This chain's CDR3 is CASSQWSGGGELFF. The CDR3 DNA reads as TGTGCCAGCAGCCAGTGGTCCGGGGGCGGGGAGCTGTTTTTT.

The chain couples TRBV15 to TRBJ2-2, with 9 nucleotides matching TRBD2. The CDR3 has 15 residues. J lost 9 bases, V lost 0 bases, and 5 bases had no gene match. The germline gives CDR1 LNHNV, CDR2 YYDKDF (reference sequence). The CDR3 nucleotides are TGTGCCACCAGCAGAGAAGGTAGCGGGAGCCGGGAGCTGTTTTTT. It yields the protein CATSREGSGSRELFF.

CDR3 DNA sequence: TGTGCCAGTAGGCTCGACGACAGGCGCGGCAATTCACCCCTCCACTTT. Its protein product is CASRLDDRRGNSPLHF. The chain carries TRBV19 and TRBJ1-6; D is possibly TRBD1 (6 bases). CDR1 is LNHDA and CDR2 is SQIVND in the germline V gene (reference sequence). This CDR3 is built from 16 residues. V was trimmed by 6 bases and J by 7 bases, leaving 19 bases between them.

CDR3 in amino acids: CASSSTTGGGNTEAFF. The CDR3, as DNA: TGTGCCAGCAGCTCTACTACAGGGGGCGGAAACACTGAAGCTTTCTTT. This chain connects TRBV11-2 to TRBJ1-1, with 9 bases that match TRBD1. J gave up 2 bases and V 4 bases, and 8 bases lay outside the gene matches. CDR1 is SGHAT and CDR2 is FQNNGV in the germline V gene. The CDR3 covers 16 residues. Full variable domain (missing parts from reference TRBV11-2 and TRBJ1-1): EAGVAQSPRYKIIEKRQSVAFWCNPISGHATLYWYQQILGQGPKLLIQFQNNGVVDDSQLPKDRFSAERLKGVDSTLKIQPAKLEDSAVYLCASSSTTGGGNTEAFFGQGTRLTVV.

The genes are TRBV11-3 and TRBJ1-2; D might be TRBD1 (6 bases). The CDR3 spans 14 residues. V was trimmed by 0 bases and J by 7 bases, leaving 12 bases between them. Germline-derived CDR1 and CDR2 are SGHNT and YENEEA. As DNA, the CDR3 is TGTGCCAGCAGCTTAGATTTGCAGGGGTCTGGCTACACCTTC. The encoded protein is CASSLDLQGSGYTF.

V usage is TRBV5-8 and J usage is TRBJ2-7; perhaps TRBD2 as D (5 bases). The CDR3 contains 16 residues. In germline, CDR1 is SGHTS, CDR2 YDEGEE. Trimming stripped 2 bases from V and 2 bases from J, with 17 bases between. The chain's CDR3 is CASSLPWARATYEQYF. DNA of the CDR3: TGTGCCAGCAGCTTACCCTGGGCGAGGGCCACCTACGAGCAGTACTTC. Looking up the rest from reference TRBV5-8 and TRBJ2-7 gives the full variable domain: EAGVTQSPTHLIKTRGQQATLRCSPISGHTSVYWYQQALGLGLQFLLWYDEGEERNRGNFPPRFSGRQFPNYSSELNVNALELEDSALYLCASSLPWARATYEQYFGPGTRLTVT.

This chain uses TRBV13 with TRBJ1-3, with a weak D call TRBD1 (6 bases). Germline CDR1 and CDR2: PRHDT and FYEKMQ (reference sequence). The CDR3 has 17 residues. Trimming left V 4 bases short and J 4 bases short, with 20 bases between. CDR3 nucleotides: TGTGCCAGCAGCTCTTATTCATATGGGACAATGGGAAACACCATATATTTT. Protein product: CASSSYSYGTMGNTIYF.

This clone is a singleton in its sample. The genes are TRBV24-1 and TRBJ1-2; D might be TRBD1 (5 bases). The CDR3 loop spans 14 amino acids. Germline CDR1 reads KGHDR; CDR2 reads SFDVKD. Trimming left V 2 bases short and J 8 bases short, with 14 bases between. The DNA of the CDR3 is TGTGCCACCAGTGATTCTGCAGGGAGGGAAGGCTACACCTTC. Its protein product is CATSDSAGREGYTF.

CDR3 nucleotides: TGCGCCAGCAGCCAGGGGTGGCGGGACTTTCCAAATGAGCAGTTCTTC. This codes for CASSQGWRDFPNEQFF. The chain recombines TRBV4-3 with TRBJ2-1, with D perhaps matching TRBD2 (6 bases). Germline loops: CDR1 LGHNA, CDR2 YSLEER. This CDR3 is built from 16 residues. Trimming removed 3 bases at V and 7 bases at J, with 19 bases between.

This clone was seen a single time. The V call is TRBV7-2, the J call TRBJ2-1; the D gene is possibly TRBD2 (6 bases). V lost 1 base, J lost 0 bases, and 16 bases lay in between. The CDR3 consists of 18 residues. Germline V lookup: CDR1 SGHTA, CDR2 FQGNSA. The CDR3: CASSLVWRGHPSYNEQFF. The CDR3, as DNA: TGTGCCAGCAGCTTAGTTTGGCGGGGCCACCCCTCCTACAATGAGCAGTTCTTC.